This T cell receptor (beta chain) was observed in a study of shared clonotypes between healthy human individuals (TCRdb year 2020). In the study overall: A couple of women and a few men aged 18 to 49 years were included in the cohort. For each donor, CD4 naive and CD4 memory were each run on three plates, CD8 naive on two plates, and CD8 memory on one plate. Between about 0.85 and 9.5 billion PBMCs per donor were obtained by leukapheresis. To increase sequencing depth and limit assay-specific biases, TCR repertoire library preparation and sequencing were carried out by different laboratories using diverse techniques. To estimate repertoire size and how much clonotype sharing occurs between individuals, the study deeply sequenced the blood TCR repertoires of five or six healthy adults. Broad study findings and their caveats: Sampling was limited to blood, and TCR repertoires in tissue likely differ from TCR repertoires in blood. Even with the large sequencing depth, rarefaction of the sorted-subset datasets indicated that sequencing was incomplete. Around 5.4% of naive CD4, more than 3% of naive CD8, around 2.3% of memory CD4, and 0.35% to 0.4% of memory CD8 clonotypes were shared across four donors. Compared with non-shared clonotypes, the clonotypes found in all four sorted-subset donors had higher generation probabilities. Based on pairwise subsampling, the degree of clonotype sharing among donors was expected to be affected by sequencing depth. Larger estimated clonotype richness was generally found for naive subsets than for memory subsets. Because the study included only a small number of donors, the genetic and exposure-history diversity represented was limited.

Points on this clone: Its antigen remains undetermined. No much larger clone exists at a distance of one base, and base qualities are not known.

Healthy HIV-negative adults with no recently reported acute infections or vaccinations were included as donors. Every donor was a Caucasian adult residing in Nashville, Tennessee, USA. CD4+ T cells were enriched by magnetic negative selection; naive cells were then positively selected on CD45RA, and the negative fraction formed the memory subset. After blood collection by leukapheresis, PBMCs were isolated using Ficoll-Histopaque density gradient centrifugation and then cryopreserved in the vapor phase of liquid nitrogen. Analytical flow cytometry was used to check the purity and quantity of every magnetically sorted T cell population. Genomic DNA was isolated from every sorted fraction and measured by UV absorbance on a Nanodrop 2000c. Using the deep immunoSEQ assay, multiplex PCR amplified TCR CDR3 regions from genomic DNA. Extracted genomic DNA from each cell subset was distributed evenly across all wells of several immunoSEQ 96-well plates, and each plate was treated as a replicate. For sorted subsets, approximately 190 ng genomic DNA, equal to 25,000 to 35,000 T cell genomes, was loaded into each replicate PCR. Purified libraries were quantified with a Qubit 3.0 fluorometer, sized on a Bioanalyzer 2100, and re-quantified with the KAPA Library Quantification kit. Every immunoSEQ 96-well plate was sequenced on a dedicated single-read 150-cycle Illumina NextSeq 550 flow cell. Under the source paper's analysis protocol: The immunoSEQ output contained only junctional sequences without quality scores, so filtering could not match that applied to full-length reads. To assign V/J genes and CDR3, sequences were annotated using PyIR, a Python wrapper for IgBLAST v1.9, with IMGT germline references. Reads were removed for weak V/J assignments (E-value above 1e-6), missing CDR3, stop codons, out-of-frame junctions, or ambiguous translated residues. A V3J clonotype was defined by an identical inferred V gene, J gene, and CDR3 amino acid sequence. The percentage overlap between two repertoires was calculated by dividing the number of shared unique clonotypes by the size of the smaller repertoire. Three approaches were used to assess repertoire richness: RTK rarefaction, the Chao1 estimator, and Recon v2.1 estimates of unobserved clonotypes. OLGA was used to compute generation probabilities for all TCRbeta clonotypes that the gDNA method yielded from several donors. Not all clones reach the TCRdb copy of this immuneACCESS table, which keeps in-frame sequences only. Checked studies attribute under half of the gap to unresolved V genes and leave the rest unexplained. V, J and clone size were drawn from that table, and D and trimming were deduced from the DNA. This sample has about 1 million clones in its table, and roughly 80% of those were observed once. The ten largest account for about 1.4% of the sample.

V and J lose 1 base and 9 bases, and a span of 14 bases separates them. As encoded in the germline V gene, CDR1 is SGHRS while CDR2 is YFSETQ. The CDR3 contains 15 residues, cysteine and phenylalanine counted. Just CDR3 DNA is preserved here, 45 bases in frame from base 1. The origin of this receptor is a man aged 18 to 30 in good health. The material sequenced was memory CD4+ T cells sorted from blood. What this sample's cell subset or site label stands for: CD45RA-negative fraction. The chain uses TRBV5-1 and TRBJ1-6; 6 matching bases give a weak D call of TRBD1. In nucleotides, the sequence is TGCGCCAGCAGCTTGAGGGGGGCGGAGGGTTCACCCCTCCACTTT. Its translation is CASSLRGAEGSPLHF.